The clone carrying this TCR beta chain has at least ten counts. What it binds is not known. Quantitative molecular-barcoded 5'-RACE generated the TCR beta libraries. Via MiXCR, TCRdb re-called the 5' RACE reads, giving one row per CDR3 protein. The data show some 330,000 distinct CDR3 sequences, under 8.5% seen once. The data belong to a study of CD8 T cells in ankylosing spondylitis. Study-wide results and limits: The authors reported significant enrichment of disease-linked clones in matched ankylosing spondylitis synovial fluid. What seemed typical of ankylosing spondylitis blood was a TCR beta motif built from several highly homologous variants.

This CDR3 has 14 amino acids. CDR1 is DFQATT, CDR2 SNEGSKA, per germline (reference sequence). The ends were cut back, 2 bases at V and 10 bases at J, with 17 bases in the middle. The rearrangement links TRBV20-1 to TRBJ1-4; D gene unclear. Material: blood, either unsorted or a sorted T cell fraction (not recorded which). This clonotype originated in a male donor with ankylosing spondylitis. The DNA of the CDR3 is TGCAGTGCTAGAAGGCTGGAGGCAGCGGGAAAACTGTTTTTT. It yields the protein CSARRLEAAGKLFF.